This paragraph covers one T cell receptor beta chain sequence. Everyone who took part was about 18 to 90 years old, and they came from about 25 US areas. The CDR3 runs to 15 residues. V was pared by 2 bases and J by 8 bases, with 10 bases of the junction left unmatched. The V gene's germline CDR1 is MDHEN and CDR2 SYDVKM. This record comes from a study of blood T cell repertoires in COVID-19. Looking at the study overall: Researchers got acute and convalescent COVID-19 samples from the United States, Italy and Spain. PBMCs, B-cell-depleted T cells, or T cells provided the cDNA or gDNA that made up the material.

Only in-frame clones appear in the TCRdb table, and some are missing; sequencing was by immunoSEQ multiplex PCR. The sample records fewer than 350,000 clones, over 75% being singletons. Material: PBMCs or T cells enriched from blood (not recorded which). The chain combines TRBV28 with TRBJ1-2, with 8 bases identical to TRBD1. This receptor was identified in a woman aged 40-49 years who had recovered from COVID-19. The CDR3 sequence: CASSLASVRGQGYTF. The CDR3 region has the DNA TGTGCCAGCAGTTTAGCCTCAGTCAGGGGGCAGGGCTACACCTTC.